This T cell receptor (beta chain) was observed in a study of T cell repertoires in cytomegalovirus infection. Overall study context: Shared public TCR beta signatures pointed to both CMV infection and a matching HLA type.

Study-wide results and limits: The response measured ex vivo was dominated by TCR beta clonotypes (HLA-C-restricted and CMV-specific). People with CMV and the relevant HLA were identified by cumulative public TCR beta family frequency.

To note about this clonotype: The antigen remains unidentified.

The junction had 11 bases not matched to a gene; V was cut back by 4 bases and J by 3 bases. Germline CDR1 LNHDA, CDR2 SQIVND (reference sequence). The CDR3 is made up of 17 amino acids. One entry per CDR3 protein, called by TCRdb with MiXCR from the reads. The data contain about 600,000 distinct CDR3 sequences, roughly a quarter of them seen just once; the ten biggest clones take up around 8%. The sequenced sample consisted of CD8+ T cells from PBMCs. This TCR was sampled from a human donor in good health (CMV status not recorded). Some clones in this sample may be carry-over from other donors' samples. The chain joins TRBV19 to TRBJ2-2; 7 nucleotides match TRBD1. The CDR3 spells CASSTKGASIYTGELFF. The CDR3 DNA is TGTGCCAGTAGTACAAAGGGGGCCTCTATTTACACCGGGGAGCTGTTTTTT.